The T cell receptor beta chain described here comes from a study of T cell clones after liver transplantation. General study findings and limits: Graft donor-reactive T cells may have migrated into the graft rather than being deleted.

Points on this clone: The target antigen is unknown.

Only in-frame clones appear in the TCRdb table, and some are missing; sequencing was by immunoSEQ multiplex PCR. The sample has 40,000 to 65,000 clones; roughly 83% are singletons. Germline CDR1 reads LNHNV; CDR2 reads YYDKDF (reference sequence). Trimming shortened V by 0 bases and J by 8 bases, and 17 bases separated the two germline ends. The CDR3 sequence is 16 residues long. This receptor was obtained from a human donor who received a liver transplant. This chain uses TRBV15 with TRBJ2-1; D is uncertain. The sequenced sample was CD4+ T cells from blood, obtained before liver transplant. CDR3 amino acids: CATSRDNPVAQHEQFF. The CDR3 bases are TGTGCCACCAGCAGAGATAACCCCGTGGCCCAGCATGAGCAGTTCTTC.